Listed below are T cell receptor beta chains from one sample, sequenced in a study of identical twins. TCRdb re-called the 5' RACE reads with MiXCR, one entry per CDR3 protein. The sample contains 600,000 to 800,000 distinct CDR3 sequences, roughly 20% of which appear only once. The sample was also reused in another study, on T cells expressing NK-cell markers.

Sequences were obtained from PBMCs. These receptors all come from a young woman in good health. Each CDR3 is given with its conserved first and last residue. The D gene is left open where the match is weak. Rows give clone size only sometimes, using once, few, many, or a class for an expanded clone.

CASSPVTSFNEQFF,TGTGCCAGCAGTCCGGTCACTAGTTTCAATGAGCAGTTCTTC,NA,TRBJ2-1,TRBV12-3/TRBV12-4,NA
CSAKGLAQTYEQYF,TGCAGTGCTAAGGGACTAGCGCAAACCTACGAGCAGTACTTC,TRBD2,TRBJ2-7,TRBV20-1,few
CSAPTGGVWNNEQFF,TGCAGTGCCCCGACAGGGGGCGTTTGGAACAATGAGCAGTTCTTC,TRBD1,TRBJ2-1,TRBV20-1,NA
CASGLGRFGTSGSWSTDTQYF,TGTGCTAGTGGTTTGGGACGGTTCGGGACTAGCGGGAGTTGGAGCACAGATACGCAGTATTTT,TRBD2,TRBJ2-3,TRBV12-5,many
CSVDPIRGTQYF,TGCAGCGTTGATCCTATTCGAGGGACCCAGTACTTC,NA,TRBJ2-5,TRBV29-1,NA
CASSDLQGRYEQYF,TGCGCCAGCAGCGATCTACAGGGCCGGTACGAGCAGTACTTC,NA,TRBJ2-7,TRBV5-1,NA
CASAPLSNNEQFF,TGCGCCAGCGCCCCCCTCTCGAACAATGAGCAGTTCTTC,NA,TRBJ2-1,TRBV5-1,few
CSAYREDNEQYF,TGCAGCGCCTACAGGGAGGACAACGAGCAGTACTTC,NA,TRBJ2-7,TRBV29-1,NA
CASSQDGRAGYNEQFF,TGTGCCAGCAGCCAAGATGGAAGGGCCGGGTACAATGAGCAGTTCTTC,NA,TRBJ2-1,TRBV3-1,NA
CASDETGSGGEQYF,TGCGCCAGCGATGAGACAGGGAGTGGTGGCGAGCAGTACTTC,TRBD1,TRBJ2-7,TRBV5-1,NA
CASSQDARAGGSSYEQYF,TGCGCCAGCAGCCAAGATGCGAGAGCGGGGGGTAGCTCCTACGAGCAGTACTTC,TRBD2,TRBJ2-7,TRBV4-1,NA
CASSPGEGAYNEQFF,TGTGCCAGCAGCCCCGGCGAAGGGGCCTACAATGAGCAGTTCTTC,NA,TRBJ2-1,TRBV7-2,NA
CASSEQGPAEQFF,TGTGCCAGCAGTGAGCAGGGCCCGGCCGAGCAGTTCTTC,NA,TRBJ2-1,TRBV2,NA
CASSVGTGEKNIQYF,TGTGCCAGCAGCGTGGGGACGGGGGAAAAAAACATTCAGTACTTC,NA,TRBJ2-4,TRBV12-3/TRBV12-4,NA
CASSEGFAGELFF,TGTGCCAGCAGCGAAGGTTTCGCCGGGGAGCTGTTTTTT,NA,TRBJ2-2,TRBV11-3,few
CASSDPGTGSGEQYF,TGTGCCAGCAGTGATCCCGGGACAGGGTCGGGCGAGCAGTACTTC,TRBD1,TRBJ2-7,TRBV25-1,once
CASSPLWTDYGYTF,TGTGCCAGCAGTCCACTTTGGACAGACTATGGCTACACCTTC,NA,TRBJ1-2,TRBV6-5,many
CASSVDGVDYEQFF,TGTGCCAGCAGCGTAGACGGGGTGGACTATGAGCAGTTCTTC,NA,TRBJ2-1,TRBV9,NA
CASRNRGVWTGELFF,TGTGCCAGCAGAAACAGGGGCGTATGGACCGGGGAGCTGTTTTTT,TRBD1,TRBJ2-2,TRBV2,NA
CASRMGLTSRQETQYF,TGTGCCAGCAGGATGGGTCTAACCAGTAGACAAGAGACCCAGTACTTC,NA,TRBJ2-5,TRBV2,NA
CAWTNTDTQYF,TGTGCCTGGACCAACACAGATACGCAGTATTTT,NA,TRBJ2-3,TRBV30,NA
CSVRAGQGSGEQYF,TGCAGTGTCCGTGCTGGACAGGGATCCGGCGAGCAGTACTTC,TRBD1,TRBJ2-7,TRBV20-1,many
CSARVKDTQYF,TGCAGTGCTAGGGTGAAAGATACGCAGTATTTT,NA,TRBJ2-3,TRBV20-1,few
CASRTGIVAFF,TGTGCCAGCAGGACTGGCATAGTAGCTTTCTTT,NA,TRBJ1-1,TRBV12-3/TRBV12-4,few
CSVVTIGGIEQYF,TGCAGCGTTGTCACGATTGGGGGAATCGAGCAGTACTTC,NA,TRBJ2-7,TRBV29-1,NA
CSARTGLPYEQYF,TGCAGTGCTAGAACAGGGTTACCCTACGAGCAGTACTTC,NA,TRBJ2-7,TRBV20-1,NA
CASSLASGGAVDTQYF,TGTGCCAGCAGCTTAGCTAGCGGGGGGGCCGTTGATACGCAGTATTTT,TRBD2,TRBJ2-3,TRBV5-1,few
CASRRRGQNYGYTF,TGTGCCAGCAGGAGGAGGGGACAGAACTATGGCTACACCTTC,TRBD1,TRBJ1-2,TRBV12-3/TRBV12-4,many
CASGGSNQPQHF,TGTGCTAGTGGGGGTAGCAATCAGCCCCAGCATTTT,NA,TRBJ1-5,TRBV12-5,few
CASGLVLPEAVNTEAFF,TGTGCTAGTGGTTTGGTACTCCCGGAGGCGGTGAACACTGAAGCTTTCTTT,NA,TRBJ1-1,TRBV12-5,NA
CASSTGGTRDTQYF,TGCGCCAGCAGCACCGGGGGGACGCGTGATACGCAGTATTTT,TRBD2,TRBJ2-3,TRBV5-1,few
CASSLIRAEQYF,TGTGCCAGCAGTTTAATCCGGGCCGAGCAGTACTTC,NA,TRBJ2-7,TRBV12-3/TRBV12-4,many
CASSSQGQSGELFF,TGCGCCAGCAGCTCGCAGGGGCAGTCCGGGGAGCTGTTTTTT,NA,TRBJ2-2,TRBV5-1,few
CASSISTGGPGDTQYF,TGTGCCAGCAGCATATCGACAGGGGGCCCAGGAGATACGCAGTATTTT,NA,TRBJ2-3,TRBV21-1,few
CASSLRRGSPQETQYF,TGTGCCAGCAGTTTAAGGAGGGGGTCCCCCCAAGAGACCCAGTACTTC,NA,TRBJ2-5,TRBV28,once
CATRLAGAYEQYF,TGTGCCACTAGACTAGCGGGGGCCTACGAGCAGTACTTC,TRBD2,TRBJ2-7,TRBV19,many
CASSQGTTDTQYF,TGTGCCAGCAGCCAGGGTACCACAGATACGCAGTATTTT,NA,TRBJ2-3,TRBV12-3/TRBV12-4,NA
CSVAWVGGFTDTQYF,TGCAGCGTCGCCTGGGTTGGGGGGTTCACAGATACGCAGTATTTT,NA,TRBJ2-3,TRBV29-1,many
CSASLTGTGMYNEQFF,TGCAGTGCTAGTCTTACCGGGACAGGGATGTACAATGAGCAGTTCTTC,TRBD1,TRBJ2-1,TRBV20-1,NA
CSVQGLEAFF,TGCAGTGTCCAGGGCCTTGAAGCTTTCTTT,NA,TRBJ1-1,TRBV20-1,many
CASSEGLAGGGETQYF,TGTGCCAGCAGCGAGGGACTAGCGGGAGGGGGAGAGACCCAGTACTTC,TRBD2,TRBJ2-5,TRBV11-2,NA
CASSQEGPSGGKTQYF,TGTGCCAGCAGCCAAGAGGGGCCTAGCGGGGGCAAGACCCAGTACTTC,TRBD2,TRBJ2-5,TRBV4-2,NA
CASSRNRGTEAFF,TGTGCCAGCAGCCGAAACAGGGGGACTGAAGCTTTCTTT,TRBD1,TRBJ1-1,TRBV7-2,NA
CASSIQVSSYNEQFF,TGTGCCAGCAGTATTCAGGTGAGCTCCTACAATGAGCAGTTCTTC,NA,TRBJ2-1,TRBV6-2/TRBV6-3,NA
CASSLVGGTYTGELFF,TGTGCCAGCAGTTTAGTGGGTGGGACATACACCGGGGAGCTGTTTTTT,NA,TRBJ2-2,TRBV12-3/TRBV12-4,many